The rows below give T cell receptor beta chains drawn from one sample of a study of PD-1 blockade in classical Hodgkin lymphoma. Method: immunoSEQ multiplex PCR; TCRdb's copy keeps in-frame clones and lacks some. Here the sample spans roughly 9,000 clones, 75% being singletons. This specimen consisted of CD4+ T cells from blood, obtained before the fourth cycle of nivolumab. The receptor source for this set is a human donor with classical Hodgkin lymphoma. Both conserved end residues are part of each CDR3. The D gene is left open where the match is weak. Clone size is given for some rows only: seen once, a few or many times, or a class if the clone is expanded.

NA NA TRBJ2-1 TRBV29-1 11 TGCAGCGTTGAAGAAAAGACTGAGCAGTTCTTC CSVEEKTEQFF
TRBD1 NA TRBJ1-2 TRBV28 13 TGTGCCAGCAGTTCGGGACAGTTCTATGGCTACACCTTC CASSSGQFYGYTF
NA NA TRBJ2-5 TRBV9 17 TGTGCCAGCAGCGTAGGAATGGCGGGGGCTCCTCAAGAGACCCAGTACTTC CASSVGMAGAPQETQYF
TRBD1 NA TRBJ1-1 TRBV27 14 TGTGCCAGCAGTGCAAGGGACAGGAAGACTGAAGCTTTCTTT CASSARDRKTEAFF
TRBD2 once TRBJ2-1 TRBV6-4 15 TGTGCCAGCAGCCGACTAGCGGGGGGGCCCAATGAGCAGTTCTTC CASSRLAGGPNEQFF
TRBD1 NA TRBJ2-1 TRBV7-8 16 TGTGCCAGCAGCCTAGGCTCGGGACAGGCCAAAAATGAGCAGTTCTTC CASSLGSGQAKNEQFF
TRBD2 NA TRBJ2-7 TRBV30 13 TGTGCCTGGACTAGCGGGGGGAGTCAAGAGCAGTACTTC CAWTSGGSQEQYF
TRBD1 few TRBJ1-2 TRBV5-4 16 TGTGCCAGCAGCTTGATGGGACAGGGGGCAGACTATGGCTACACCTTC CASSLMGQGADYGYTF
NA NA TRBJ1-1 TRBV11-2 14 TGTGCCAGCAGCTTCACAGGAGGGGCCACTGAAGCTTTCTTT CASSFTGGATEAFF
NA NA TRBJ2-7 TRBV7-2 15 TGTGCCAGCAGCCTCGGGACGGGCTTCTCCTACGAGCAGTACTTC CASSLGTGFSYEQYF
TRBD2 NA TRBJ2-2 TRBV30 13 TGTGCCTGGAGTCGGACTAGCTCCGGGGAGCTGTTTTTT CAWSRTSSGELFF
NA NA TRBJ2-3 TRBV6-5 13 TGTGCCAGCAATACCCCTAGCACAGATACGCAGTATTTT CASNTPSTDTQYF
TRBD2 NA TRBJ2-1 TRBV28 16 TGTGCCAGCAGCCCCACCGGGACTAGCGGTGACAATGAGCAGTTCTTC CASSPTGTSGDNEQFF
NA NA TRBJ2-3 TRBV27 17 TGTGCCAGCAGAAGACCAACGGAGGGACACTACACAGATACGCAGTATTTT CASRRPTEGHYTDTQYF
NA NA TRBJ1-2 TRBV19 15 TGTGCCAGTAGTGCCACCGGGACACCGGACTATGGCTACACCTTC CASSATGTPDYGYTF
NA NA TRBJ1-4 TRBV5-1 19 TGCGCCAGCAGCCCCCGAGGGGTCCTCCTTACCGGGAGGTGGGAAAAACTGTTTTTT CASSPRGVLLTGRWEKLFF
TRBD2 NA TRBJ2-3 TRBV9 18 TGTGCCAGCAGCGTAGGTCTAGCGGGGAGTGCACAGAGGGATACGCAGTATTTT CASSVGLAGSAQRDTQYF
NA few TRBJ1-2 TRBV19 13 TGTGCCAGTTACCCGGGGGCAGGGAGTGGCTACACCTTC CASYPGAGSGYTF
NA medium-sized TRBJ1-2 TRBV7-2 13 TGTGCCAGCAGCCCTTACATGGAAGAAGGCTACACCTTC CASSPYMEEGYTF
TRBD2 NA TRBJ2-1 TRBV9 14 TGTGCCAGCAGCGGTAGCGGGGTAATAAATGAGCAGTTCTTC CASSGSGVINEQFF
TRBD2 NA TRBJ2-1 TRBV10-3 13 TGTGCCCTATCTAGCGGGGGGACCTATGAGCAGTTCTTC CALSSGGTYEQFF
TRBD2 NA TRBJ2-2 TRBV5-1 15 TGCGCCAGCAGCTACGGGACTAGAAACACCGGGGAGCTGTTTTTT CASSYGTRNTGELFF
TRBD2 NA TRBJ2-5 TRBV27 17 TGTGCCAGCAGTTTTGGTAGTAGCGGGGGGCCGCAAGAGACCCAGTACTTC CASSFGSSGGPQETQYF
NA NA TRBJ2-1 TRBV7-2 16 TGTGCCAGCAGCTCGGGTTTTCAAAGCTCCTACAATGAGCAGTTCTTC CASSSGFQSSYNEQFF
TRBD1 NA TRBJ2-7 TRBV27 17 TGTGCCAGCAGCCCGTTGCGAGGGACAGCTAGCTCCTACGAGCAGTACTTC CASSPLRGTASSYEQYF
NA NA TRBJ2-1 TRBV5-1 13 TGCGCCAGCGGGACCGACTCCTACAATGAGCAGTTCTTC CASGTDSYNEQFF
TRBD1 NA TRBJ1-1 TRBV15 13 TGTGCCACCAGCCTGCAGGGGGACACTGAAGCTTTCTTT CATSLQGDTEAFF
NA NA TRBJ2-5 TRBV28 13 TGTGCCAGCAGTTTCCCGCTCAGTGGGACCCAGTACTTC CASSFPLSGTQYF
TRBD2 NA TRBJ2-6 TRBV6-1 15 TGTGCCAGCAGGGCGGGAGGATCTGGGGCCAACGTCCTGACTTTC CASRAGGSGANVLTF
NA NA TRBJ1-2 TRBV7-3 12 TGTGCCAGCAGCCCGGGACGATTTCCTAAGGCCTTC CASSPGRFPKAF
TRBD1 NA TRBJ1-1 TRBV19 17 TGTGCCAGTAGCCTTGGGGCTCTGGACAGGGGAAACACTGAAGCTTTCTTT CASSLGALDRGNTEAFF
NA NA TRBJ1-6 TRBV2 14 TGTGCCAGCAGTGATCAGGGCTTTGATTCACCCCTCCACTTT CASSDQGFDSPLHF
NA few TRBJ1-1 TRBV4-1 14 TGCGCCAGCAGCCAAGGACAGCAGAACACTGAAGCTTTCTTT CASSQGQQNTEAFF
TRBD1 NA TRBJ2-5 TRBV23-1 16 TGCGCCAGCAGTCAAGCCGGGACAGGAAAGCTAGAGACCCAGTACTTC CASSQAGTGKLETQYF
TRBD1 NA TRBJ2-5 TRBV18 15 TGTGCCAGCTCACCAGCAGGGGGCCTGCGAGAGACCCAGTACTTC CASSPAGGLRETQYF
NA NA TRBJ2-5 TRBV7-2 10 TGTGCCAGCAGCTTGGGGACCCAGTACTTC CASSLGTQYF
NA NA TRBJ2-7 TRBV5-1 14 TGCGCCAGCAGCTTCAGTGGCCCCCGGGACGAGCAGTACTTC CASSFSGPRDEQYF
NA NA TRBJ1-1 TRBV7-2 16 TGTGCCAGCAGCTACCGGGGGGGGTCCATGAACACTGAAGCTTTCTTT CASSYRGGSMNTEAFF
TRBD1 NA TRBJ1-1 TRBV28 13 TGTGCCAGCAGACCCCGAATCGACAGGGCAGCTTTCTTT CASRPRIDRAAFF
NA NA TRBJ1-1 TRBV29-1 11 TGCAGCGCAGCGATCACGACTGAAGCTTTCTTT CSAAITTEAFF
NA few TRBJ1-2 TRBV7-9 14 TGTGCCAGCAGCTCCTCTGGGGTAAACTATGGCTACACCTTC CASSSSGVNYGYTF
NA NA TRBJ2-3 TRBV27 15 TGTGCCAGCAGTTCCGGACTTGTGGGCACAGATACGCAGTATTTT CASSSGLVGTDTQYF
NA few TRBJ1-1 TRBV6-9 11 TGTGCCAGCAGTTGTGACACTGAAGCTTTCTTT CASSCDTEAFF
NA NA TRBJ2-3 TRBV5-6 14 TGTGCCAGCAGCTCCTCCTACTTCACAGATACGCAGTATTTT CASSSSYFTDTQYF
TRBD1 NA TRBJ1-2 TRBV9 15 TGTGCCAGCAGCGTAGCGGACAGGGGTAACTATGGCTACACCTTC CASSVADRGNYGYTF
NA NA TRBJ2-5 TRBV5-1 15 TGCGCCAGCAGCTGGGGGACCGCCCTTAGCGAGACCCAGTACTTC CASSWGTALSETQYF
NA NA TRBJ1-5 TRBV11-2 12 TGTGCCAGCAGCTTCCCCAATCAGCCCCAGCATTTT CASSFPNQPQHF
NA once TRBJ1-2 TRBV29-1 14 TGCAGCGTTGACTATAGGGACGTAGGGCTTGGCTACACCTTC CSVDYRDVGLGYTF
NA NA TRBJ1-4 TRBV28 15 TGTGCCAGCAGTTTGAGCGGAGGTCTGAACGGAAAACTGTTTTTT CASSLSGGLNGKLFF
NA NA TRBJ2-1 TRBV7-6 21 TGTGCCAGCAGCTTAGCGCTGAGGCAGATGGGGGGGGCTTCTATTTACAATGAGCAGTTCTTC CASSLALRQMGGASIYNEQFF
TRBD1 NA TRBJ2-5 TRBV18 19 TGTGCCAGCTCACCCGGGACAGCGATCTCTCTGAGGGGCCAAGAGACCCAGTACTTC CASSPGTAISLRGQETQYF
NA NA TRBJ2-7 TRBV19 13 TGTGCCAGTAGTATGATCGACAGCTACGAGCAGTACTTC CASSMIDSYEQYF